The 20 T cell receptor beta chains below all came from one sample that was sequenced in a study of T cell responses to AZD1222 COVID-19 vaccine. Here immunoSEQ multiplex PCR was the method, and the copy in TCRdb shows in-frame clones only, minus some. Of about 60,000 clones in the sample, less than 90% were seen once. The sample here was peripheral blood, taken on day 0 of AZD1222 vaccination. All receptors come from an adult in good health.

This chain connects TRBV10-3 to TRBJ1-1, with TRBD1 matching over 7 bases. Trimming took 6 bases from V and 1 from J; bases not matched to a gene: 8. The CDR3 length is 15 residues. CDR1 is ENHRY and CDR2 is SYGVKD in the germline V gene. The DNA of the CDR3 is TGTGCCATCAGGACCCTGGGACAGACGAACACTGAAGCTTTCTTT. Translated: CAIRTLGQTNTEAFF.

The CDR3: CASSRHGRVTNEKLFF. DNA for the CDR3: TGTGCCAGCAGCCGCCACGGCAGGGTAACTAATGAAAAACTGTTTTTT. The chain carries TRBV27 and TRBJ1-4; D is perhaps TRBD1 (5 bases). The V and J ends lost 6 bases and 1 base respectively, with 15 bases between them. This CDR3 is 16 amino acids long. Germline CDR1 MNHEY, CDR2 SMNVEV (reference sequence).

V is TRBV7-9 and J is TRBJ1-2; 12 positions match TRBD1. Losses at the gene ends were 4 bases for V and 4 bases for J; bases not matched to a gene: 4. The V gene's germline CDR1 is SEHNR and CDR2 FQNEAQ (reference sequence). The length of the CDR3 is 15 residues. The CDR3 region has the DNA TGTGCCAGCAGCTCAGGGACAGGGGGCGTCTATGGCTACACCTTC. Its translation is CASSSGTGGVYGYTF.

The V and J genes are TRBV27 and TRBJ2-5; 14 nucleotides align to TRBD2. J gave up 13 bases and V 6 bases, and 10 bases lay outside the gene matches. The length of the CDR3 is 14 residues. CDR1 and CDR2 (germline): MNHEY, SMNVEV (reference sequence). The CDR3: CASSPTQTSGGAYF. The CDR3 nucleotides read TGTGCCAGCAGCCCGACCCAGACTAGCGGGGGGGCGTACTTC.

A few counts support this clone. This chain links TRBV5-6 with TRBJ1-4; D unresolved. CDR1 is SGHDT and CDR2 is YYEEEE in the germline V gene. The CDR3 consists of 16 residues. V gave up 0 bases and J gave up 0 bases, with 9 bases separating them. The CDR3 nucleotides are TGTGCCAGCAGCTTGGGGCCGGGCGCAACTAATGAAAAACTGTTTTTT. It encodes CASSLGPGATNEKLFF.

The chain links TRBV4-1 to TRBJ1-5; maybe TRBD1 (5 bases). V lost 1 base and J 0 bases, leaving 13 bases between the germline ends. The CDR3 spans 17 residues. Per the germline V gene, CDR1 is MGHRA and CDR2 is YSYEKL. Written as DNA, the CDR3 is TGCGCCAGCAGCCAAGTGGGGGTGGGCCCTAGCAATCAGCCCCAGCATTTT. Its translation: CASSQVGVGPSNQPQHF.

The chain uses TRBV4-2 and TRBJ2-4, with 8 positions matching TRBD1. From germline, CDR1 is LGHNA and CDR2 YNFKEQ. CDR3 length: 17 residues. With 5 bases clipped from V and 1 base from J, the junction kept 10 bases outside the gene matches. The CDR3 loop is CASSILQGADAKNIQYF. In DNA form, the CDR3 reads TGTGCCAGCAGCATTCTTCAGGGGGCGGATGCCAAAAACATTCAGTACTTC.

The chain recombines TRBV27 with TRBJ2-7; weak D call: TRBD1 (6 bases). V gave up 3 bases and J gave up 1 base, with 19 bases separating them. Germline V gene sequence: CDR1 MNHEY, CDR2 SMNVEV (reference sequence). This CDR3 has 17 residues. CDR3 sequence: CASSFSSQGIGSYEQYF. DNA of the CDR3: TGTGCCAGCAGTTTTTCCTCTCAGGGGATCGGGTCCTACGAGCAGTACTTC.

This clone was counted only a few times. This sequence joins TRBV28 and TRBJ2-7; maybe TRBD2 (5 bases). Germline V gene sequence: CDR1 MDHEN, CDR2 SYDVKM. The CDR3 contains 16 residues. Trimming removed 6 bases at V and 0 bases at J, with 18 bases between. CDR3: CASRRPQDGLSYEQYF. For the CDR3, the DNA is TGTGCCAGCAGGCGCCCCCAGGACGGACTCTCCTACGAGCAGTACTTC.

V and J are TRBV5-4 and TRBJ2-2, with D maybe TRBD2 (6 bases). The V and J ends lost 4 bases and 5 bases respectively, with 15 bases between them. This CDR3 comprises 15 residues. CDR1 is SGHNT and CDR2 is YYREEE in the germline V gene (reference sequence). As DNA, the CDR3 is TGTGCCAGCAGCCCGGTGGGGGGTCGGACCGGGGAGCTGTTTTTT. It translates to CASSPVGGRTGELFF.

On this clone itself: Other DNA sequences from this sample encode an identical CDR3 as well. CDR3 nucleotide sequence: TGTGCCTGGAGTGTAGGACCCTACGAGCAGTACTTC. Residues: CAWSVGPYEQYF. J is TRBJ2-7 and V is TRBV30; unclear D gene. The CDR3 runs 12 residues. Germline values: CDR1 GTSNPN, CDR2 SVGIG (reference sequence). The V end was cut by 0 bases, the J end by 2 bases, with 5 bases between.

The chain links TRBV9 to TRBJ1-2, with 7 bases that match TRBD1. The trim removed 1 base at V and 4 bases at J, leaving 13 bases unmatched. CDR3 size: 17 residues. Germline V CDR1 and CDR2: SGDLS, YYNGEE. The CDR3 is CASSVKSGQGEFYGYTF. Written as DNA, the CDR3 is TGTGCCAGCAGCGTAAAGTCGGGGCAGGGGGAGTTCTATGGCTACACCTTC.

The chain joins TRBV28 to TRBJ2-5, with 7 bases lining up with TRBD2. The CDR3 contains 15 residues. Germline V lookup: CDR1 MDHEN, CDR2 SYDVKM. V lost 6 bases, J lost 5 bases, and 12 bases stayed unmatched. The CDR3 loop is CASRPTMGGTETQYF. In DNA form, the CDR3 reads TGTGCCAGCAGGCCCACAATGGGGGGGACGGAGACCCAGTACTTC.

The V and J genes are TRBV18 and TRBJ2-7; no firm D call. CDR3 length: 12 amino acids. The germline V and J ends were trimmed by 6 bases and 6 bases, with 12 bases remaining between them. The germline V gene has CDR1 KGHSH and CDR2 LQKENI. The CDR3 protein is CASSSEPFEQYF. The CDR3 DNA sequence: TGTGCCAGCTCCTCTGAACCGTTCGAGCAGTACTTC.

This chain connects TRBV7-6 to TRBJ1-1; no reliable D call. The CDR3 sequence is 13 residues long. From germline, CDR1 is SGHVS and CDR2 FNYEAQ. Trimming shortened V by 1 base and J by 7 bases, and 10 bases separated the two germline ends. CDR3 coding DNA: TGTGCCAGCAGCTTAGATTTGAGGAATGAAGCTTTCTTT. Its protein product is CASSLDLRNEAFF.

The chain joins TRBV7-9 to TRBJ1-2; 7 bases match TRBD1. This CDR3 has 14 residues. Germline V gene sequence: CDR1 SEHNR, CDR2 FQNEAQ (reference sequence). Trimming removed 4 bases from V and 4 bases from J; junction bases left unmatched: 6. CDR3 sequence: CASSYGQATYGYTF. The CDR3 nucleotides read TGTGCCAGCAGCTATGGACAGGCTACCTATGGCTACACCTTC.

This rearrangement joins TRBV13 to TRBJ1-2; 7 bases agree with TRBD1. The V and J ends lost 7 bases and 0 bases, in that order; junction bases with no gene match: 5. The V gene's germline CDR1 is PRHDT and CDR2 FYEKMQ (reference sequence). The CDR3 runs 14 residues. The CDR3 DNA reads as TGTGCCAGCACTAGGACAGGATCTAACTATGGCTACACCTTC. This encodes CASTRTGSNYGYTF.

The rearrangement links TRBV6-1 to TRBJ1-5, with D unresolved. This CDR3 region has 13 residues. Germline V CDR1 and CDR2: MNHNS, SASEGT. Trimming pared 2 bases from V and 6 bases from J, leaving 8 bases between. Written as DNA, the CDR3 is TGTGCCAGCAGTGAAACACGGGGTCAGCCCCAGCATTTT. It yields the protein CASSETRGQPQHF.

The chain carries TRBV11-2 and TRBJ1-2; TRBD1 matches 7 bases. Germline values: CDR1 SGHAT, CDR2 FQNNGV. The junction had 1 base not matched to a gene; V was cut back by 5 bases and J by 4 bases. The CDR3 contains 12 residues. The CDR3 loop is CASSRDSYGYTF. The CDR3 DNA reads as TGTGCCAGCAGCCGGGACAGCTATGGCTACACCTTC.

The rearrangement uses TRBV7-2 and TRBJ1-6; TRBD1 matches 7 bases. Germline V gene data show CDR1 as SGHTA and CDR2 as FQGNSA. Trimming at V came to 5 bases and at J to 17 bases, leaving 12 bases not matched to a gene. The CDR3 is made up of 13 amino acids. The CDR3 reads CASSRGGGQPVHF. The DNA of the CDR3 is TGTGCCAGCAGCCGAGGGGGCGGTCAGCCAGTCCACTTT.